The clone carrying this TCR beta chain was detected only a few times. Its antigen remains unknown. The data belong to a study of Graves' ophthalmopathy and Graves' hyperthyroidism. Whole-study results and caveats: A 13-signature model separated ophthalmopathy from stable hyperthyroidism, reaching 85% to 90% sensitivity and 80% to 83% specificity cross-validated.

Amplified material comprised TCR beta CDR3 regions derived from RNA transcripts. RT-PCR with HTBI primers came first, then second-round multiplex PCR. TCRdb ran MiXCR on the multiplex PCR reads and lists one entry per CDR3 protein. The table records around 1,200,000 distinct CDR3 sequences, approximately 35% of them present only once. Germline CDR1 and CDR2: SGHRS and YFSETQ. This CDR3 contains 14 residues. The V end was cut by 4 bases, the J end by 3 bases, with 14 bases between. The receptor's source is an adult man with Graves' hyperthyroidism. The specimen sequenced was peripheral blood or thyroid tissue (not recorded which). V usage is TRBV5-1 and J usage is TRBJ2-7; weak D call: TRBD1 (6 bases). The CDR3 loop reads CASSQGTKSYEQYF. For the CDR3, the DNA is TGCGCCAGCAGCCAAGGGACAAAAAGCTACGAGCAGTACTTC.